The clone carrying this T cell receptor beta chain was detected ten times or more. Its target is unknown. CDR3 length: 14 amino acids. Trimming took 2 bases from V and 0 from J, leaving 7 bases between them. Germline V lookup: CDR1 SGHAT, CDR2 FQDESV (reference sequence). This sample is drawn from a study of T-cell memory formation after mild COVID-19. Study outcomes and limitations: Pre-infection memory held some responding clones, suggesting pre-existing cross-reactive T cells responded.

cDNA libraries for TCR alpha and TCR beta, carrying sample barcodes and UMIs, came from 5'RACE with constant-segment primers. MiXCR, applied by TCRdb to the 5' RACE reads, yields one record per CDR3 protein. The table records about 320,000 distinct CDR3 sequences, 13% to 15% of them present only once. The chain uses TRBV11-1 and TRBJ2-5; the D gene is possibly TRBD1 (5 bases). The TCR sequence derives from a man younger than 30 who had mild COVID-19 (a few samples of this study predate the infection). Cell type and time point are not known. Material for sequencing was PBMCs or a T cell subset sorted from them (not recorded which). CDR3 DNA sequence: TGTGCCAGCAGCTTACAGGGATACCAAGAGACCCAGTACTTC. Translating gives CASSLQGYQETQYF.